The 18 T cell receptor beta chains below were found in one sample sequenced in a study of cytomegalovirus exposure and HLA in healthy donors. It was with 60 Vbeta and 13 Jbeta primers that the PCR ran. Some clones are missing from TCRdb's copy, which holds only in-frame ones; the method was immunoSEQ multiplex PCR. The data hold about 94,000 clones, with roughly 80% observed a single time. The sample taken for sequencing was PBMCs. These receptors all stem from a man aged 25 to 45 in good health and CMV-seronegative.

This clone was found once. The rearrangement joins TRBV27 to TRBJ2-1; maybe TRBD2 (5 bases). Trimming pared 3 bases from V and 1 base from J, leaving 10 bases between. Germline V gene data show CDR1 as MNHEY and CDR2 as SMNVEV (reference sequence). The CDR3 is 15 amino acids. The CDR3 sequence: CASSFLALSYNEQFF. In DNA form, the CDR3 reads TGTGCCAGCAGTTTTTTAGCGCTATCCTACAATGAGCAGTTCTTC.

CDR3 sequence: CASSIIPGLNYNSPLHF. CDR3 coding DNA: TGTGCCAGTAGTATTATTCCAGGGCTCAATTATAATTCACCCCTCCACTTT. The rearrangement joins TRBV19 to TRBJ1-6; the D gene is possibly TRBD1 (5 bases). V was trimmed by 3 bases and J by 4 bases, leaving 16 bases between them. Germline V lookup: CDR1 LNHDA, CDR2 SQIVND (reference sequence). CDR3 length: 17 residues.

The gene calls are TRBV19 and TRBJ1-1; 8 bases map to TRBD1. The CDR3 length is 15 residues. The J segment lost 5 bases and the V segment lost 4 bases, leaving 9 bases of the junction unmatched. CDR1 is LNHDA, CDR2 SQIVND, per germline (reference sequence). The CDR3 DNA reads as TGTGCCAGTAGTACCGGACAGGGAAGGTGGACTGAAGCTTTCTTT. Protein: CASSTGQGRWTEAFF.

The chain links TRBV6-1 to TRBJ1-2; D is perhaps TRBD1 (6 bases). The V and J ends lost 7 bases and 4 bases respectively, with 13 bases between them. The CDR3 is made up of 13 amino acids. Germline CDR1 and CDR2: MNHNS and SASEGT. CDR3 sequence: CASKKGDIYGYTF. CDR3 bases: TGTGCCAGCAAGAAAGGGGACATCTATGGCTACACCTTC.

This clone was seen only once. The germline gene is not matched at one end of the junction; a read error may be the cause. V usage is TRBV7-9 and J usage is TRBJ2-7; D is possibly TRBD2 (5 bases). The CDR3 is 15 amino acids. Germline lookup yields CDR1 SEHNR and CDR2 FQNEAQ (reference sequence). Here the CDR3 DNA reads TGTTCCAGCAACGGCGGGTCCCCAGAATATTACGAGCAGTACTTC. Protein sequence: CSSNGGSPEYYEQYF.

The J gene is TRBJ2-7, the V gene TRBV30, with TRBD1 identical over 7 bases. The CDR3 totals 13 residues. Trimming cost V 1 base and J 3 bases; bases outside gene matches: 3. Germline CDR1 GTSNPN, CDR2 SVGIG (reference sequence). The CDR3 DNA follows: TGTGCCTGGAGTGGGGCAGGGGGCTACGAGCAGTACTTC. This codes for CAWSGAGGYEQYF.

The chain joins TRBV15 to TRBJ1-2, with TRBD1 matching over 7 bases. With V trimmed by 0 bases and J by 6 bases, 7 bases remained unmatched. Germline V gives CDR1 LNHNV, CDR2 YYDKDF (reference sequence). The CDR3 has 15 residues. The CDR3 nucleotides are TGTGCCACCAGCAGAGAAGGCACAGGGGCCGATGGCTACACCTTC. It specifies CATSREGTGADGYTF.

This rearrangement joins TRBV9 to TRBJ2-7; TRBD2 matches at 15 bases. This CDR3 contains 17 residues. Losses at the gene ends were 3 bases for V and 0 bases for J; bases not matched to a gene: 4. Germline V CDR1 and CDR2: SGDLS, YYNGEE. The CDR3 DNA sequence: TGTGCCAGCAGCGAGCGGACTAGCGGGGGGGCCTCCTACGAGCAGTACTTC. It codes for CASSERTSGGASYEQYF.

The V gene is TRBV14, the J gene TRBJ1-3; D remains ambiguous. V was cut by 4 bases and J by 2 bases, with 6 bases left in between. CDR3 length: 13 residues. The V gene's germline CDR1 is SGHDN and CDR2 FVKESK. CDR3: CASSLAAGNTIYF. The CDR3 DNA reads as TGTGCCAGCAGCCTGGCAGCTGGAAACACCATATATTTT.

In DNA, the CDR3 is TGTGCCTGGACGTACAGTACAAATCAGCCCCAGCATTTT. Its translation: CAWTYSTNQPQHF. The chain links TRBV30 to TRBJ1-5; D uncertain. Trimming took 4 bases from V and 4 from J, leaving 11 bases between them. The length of the CDR3 is 13 residues. Germline assignment: CDR1 GTSNPN and CDR2 SVGIG (reference sequence).

This chain links TRBV18 with TRBJ1-3; TRBD1 agrees at 9 bases. Germline assignment: CDR1 KGHSH and CDR2 LQKENI. The CDR3 runs to 13 residues. Trimming at V came to 6 bases and at J to 8 bases, leaving 5 bases not matched to a gene. The chain's CDR3 is CASSLGQGHTIYF. CDR3 DNA: TGTGCCAGCTCCCTCGGACAGGGGCACACCATATATTTT.

The CDR3 DNA is TGTGCCATCAGTGAGTTTATGAGAACTGAAGCTTTCTTT. Its translation: CAISEFMRTEAFF. The rearrangement links TRBV10-3 to TRBJ1-1; D remains ambiguous. CDR3 size: 13 residues. V dropped 1 base and J dropped 5 bases, with 8 bases sitting between them. CDR1 is ENHRY, CDR2 SYGVKD, per germline.

The V call is TRBV27, the J call TRBJ2-1; maybe TRBD1 (6 bases). V lost 8 bases to trimming and J lost 4 bases, with 21 bases between them. Germline assignment: CDR1 MNHEY and CDR2 SMNVEV (reference sequence). This CDR3 contains 16 residues. The CDR3 protein is CASGQPPPTKYNEQFF. The DNA of the CDR3 is TGTGCCAGCGGACAGCCGCCGCCTACTAAATACAATGAGCAGTTCTTC.

This clone was seen only a few times. The chain uses TRBV18 and TRBJ2-6; 7 bases align to TRBD1. Germline V gene sequence: CDR1 KGHSH, CDR2 LQKENI. The CDR3 has 16 amino acids. Germline trimming cut 6 bases from V and 0 bases from J; bases unmatched to any gene: 5. In nucleotides, the CDR3 is TGTGCCAGCTCGGGGGACAGCCCCTCTGGGGCCAACGTCCTGACTTTC. Residues: CASSGDSPSGANVLTF. Together with reference TRBV18 and TRBJ2-6, the CDR3 gives the full variable domain: NAGVMQNPRHLVRRRGQEARLRCSPMKGHSHVYWYRQLPEEGLKFMVYLQKENIIDESGMPKERFSAEFPKEGPSILRIQQVVRGDSAAYFCASSGDSPSGANVLTFGAGSRLTVL.

Only a few counts were recorded for this clone. The gene calls are TRBV28 and TRBJ2-1; 9 nucleotides line up with TRBD1. This CDR3 contains 15 residues. Germline V gives CDR1 MDHEN, CDR2 SYDVKM. V trimming: 7 bases; J trimming: 7 bases; junction bases outside the gene matches: 11. The CDR3 DNA reads TGTGCCAGCACCCTGGGGGGACAGGGAGGGAATGAGCAGTTCTTC. As protein: CASTLGGQGGNEQFF.

The V gene is TRBV6-1, the J gene TRBJ1-5; TRBD1 matches at 11 bases. Germline V gene sequence: CDR1 MNHNS, CDR2 SASEGT. The CDR3 has 19 amino acids. Germline trimming cut 4 bases from V and 0 bases from J; bases unmatched to any gene: 11. For the CDR3, the DNA is TGTGCCAGCAGTGGGGCCGGGACAGGGGGAACATTTAGCAATCAGCCCCAGCATTTT. Its protein product is CASSGAGTGGTFSNQPQHF.

DNA of the CDR3: TGTGCCAGCACCCGGCTAGCGGGAGACTACAATGAGCAGTTCTTC. Amino acid sequence: CASTRLAGDYNEQFF. The genes are TRBV6-5 and TRBJ2-1; 10 bases are a match to TRBD2. V shed 7 bases, J shed 3 bases, and the junction held 6 bases outside the gene matches. CDR1 is MNHEY, CDR2 SVGAGI, per germline. The CDR3 runs 15 residues.

A few counts support this clone. The V call is TRBV7-8, the J call TRBJ2-7, with a possible D match to TRBD2 (6 bases). Germline CDR1 SGHVS, CDR2 FQNEAQ. The CDR3 runs 16 residues. V was trimmed by 1 base and J by 0 bases, leaving 13 bases between them. The CDR3 spells CASSLEQRVNSYEQYF. CDR3 DNA sequence: TGTGCCAGCAGCTTAGAACAGCGGGTCAACTCCTACGAGCAGTACTTC.